This T cell receptor beta chain was captured in a study of monozygotic twins with inflammatory bowel disease. Points from the study as a whole: The analysis failed to separate different T cell subtypes.

Points on this clonotype: Its specificity is unknown.

Researchers used template switching to add UMIs featuring a 6-nucleotide sample barcode. With the 5' RACE reads reprocessed, TCRdb shows one record per CDR3 protein and no DNA. This table lists a few hundred thousand distinct CDR3 sequences. Material for sequencing was blood. The sequence was obtained from a human donor with ulcerative colitis or Crohn's disease, or a healthy co-twin of an affected twin (not recorded which).

The CDR3 spells CASSLSREDEQFF. The V and J genes are TRBV7-3 and TRBJ2-1; the D gene TCRdb calls, TRBD1, cannot be checked with no DNA. The germline gives CDR1 SGHTA, CDR2 FQGTGA. The CDR3 sequence is 13 residues long.